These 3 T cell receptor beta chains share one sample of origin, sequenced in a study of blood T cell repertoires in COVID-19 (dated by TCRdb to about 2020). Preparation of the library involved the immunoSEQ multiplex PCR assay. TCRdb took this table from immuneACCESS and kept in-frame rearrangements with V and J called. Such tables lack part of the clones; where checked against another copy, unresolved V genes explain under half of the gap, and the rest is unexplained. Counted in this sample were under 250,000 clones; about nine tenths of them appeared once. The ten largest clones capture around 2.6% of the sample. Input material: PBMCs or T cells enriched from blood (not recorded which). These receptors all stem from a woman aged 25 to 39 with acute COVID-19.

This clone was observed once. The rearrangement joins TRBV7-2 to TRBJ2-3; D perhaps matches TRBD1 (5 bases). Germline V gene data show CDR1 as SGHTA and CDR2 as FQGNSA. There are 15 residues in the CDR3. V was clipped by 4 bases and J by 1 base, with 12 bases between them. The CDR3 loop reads CASSSGHSRTDTQYF. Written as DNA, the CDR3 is TGTGCCAGCAGCTCCGGACACTCCCGCACAGATACGCAGTATTTT.

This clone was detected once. The CDR3: CASSSTLAGIYEQYF. In DNA, the CDR3 is TGTGCCAGCAGCTCTACCTTAGCGGGGATCTACGAGCAGTACTTC. The chain is built from TRBV13 and TRBJ2-7; 8 nucleotides match TRBD2. CDR1 and CDR2 (germline): PRHDT, FYEKMQ (reference sequence). Trimming took 4 bases from V and 3 from J; bases not matched to a gene: 8. The CDR3 spans 15 residues.

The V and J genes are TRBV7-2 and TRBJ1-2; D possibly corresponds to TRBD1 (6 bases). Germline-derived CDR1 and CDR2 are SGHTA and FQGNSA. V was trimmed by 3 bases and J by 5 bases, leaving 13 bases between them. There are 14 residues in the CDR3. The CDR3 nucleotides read TGTGCCAGCAGCTTCAGGGGCGCCCCGTATGGCTACACCTTC. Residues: CASSFRGAPYGYTF.